This TCR beta chain appears in the sequencing data of a study of response to subunit inactivated influenza vaccine. The germline V gene encodes CDR1 MGHDK and CDR2 SYGVNS. The CDR3 is 13 residues long. With 3 bases removed from V and 6 bases from J, the gap between germline ends came to 8 bases. TCRdb fed the RT-PCR reads into MiXCR, producing one record per CDR3 protein. The sample consists of just under 550,000 distinct CDR3 sequences, approximately 24% of them appearing once. The same sample was also studied in work on T cells expressing NK-cell markers. This second study notes: The authors made TCR beta cDNA libraries by 5'RACE template switching. This switching added a universal primer site and UMIs.

The source material was CD4+ T cells sorted from PBMCs, sampled 11 to 12 days after vaccination. The source of this sequence is a man in his fifties or sixties who received an inactivated influenza vaccine. The chain joins TRBV25-1 to TRBJ1-4; D is unresolved. CDR3 DNA sequence: TGTGCCAGCAGTGATAGGGTTCATGAAAAACTGTTTTTT. Protein: CASSDRVHEKLFF.